This is a list of T cell receptor beta chains from one sample in a study of T cell responses to AZD1222 COVID-19 vaccine. Data came from immunoSEQ multiplex PCR; TCRdb stores just in-frame clones and leaves some out. The table has 70,000 to 90,000 clones, around nine tenths seen once. Sample: peripheral blood, taken 28 days after the second AZD1222 dose. These receptors all stem from an adult who received the AZD1222 COVID-19 vaccine. Both conserved end residues are part of each CDR3. A D gene is named only where the DNA matches it firmly. A row's size may be missing; if present it is once, few, many or a size class.

J	D	V	size	DNA	CDR3
TRBJ2-3	NA	TRBV5-1	NA	TGCGCCAGCAGCGGTGGAATCCGAGGGATAGATACGCAGTATTTT	CASSGGIRGIDTQYF
TRBJ2-5	NA	TRBV29-1	once	TGCAGCGTTGAGAGGACTACCGAGGAAGAGACCCAGTACTTC	CSVERTTEEETQYF
TRBJ1-2	NA	TRBV5-4	NA	TGTGCCAGCAGCTCCGGGGGCATCGGCTATGGCTACACCTTC	CASSSGGIGYGYTF
TRBJ1-2	NA	TRBV7-2	once	TGTGCCAGCAGCTTAGGCCAGACGACAGGCTATGGCTACACCTTC	CASSLGQTTGYGYTF
TRBJ1-3	NA	TRBV5-5	NA	TGTGCCAGGGTTGGAAACACCATATATTTT	CARVGNTIYF
TRBJ2-7	NA	TRBV28	few	TGTGCCAGCAGATCGACCGCCTACGAGCAGTACTTC	CASRSTAYEQYF
TRBJ1-2	NA	TRBV3-1/TRBV3-2	NA	TGTGCCAGCAGCACCCGGACAAGAAACTATGGCTACACCTTC	CASSTRTRNYGYTF
TRBJ1-5	NA	TRBV28	NA	TGTGCCAGCAGTTTCGCAGGGATCGTATGGCAGCCCCAGCATTTT	CASSFAGIVWQPQHF
TRBJ1-2	TRBD1	TRBV30	few	TGTGCCTGGAGTACCGACAGGGATTTTGGCTACACCTTC	CAWSTDRDFGYTF
TRBJ1-5	TRBD1	TRBV6-5	NA	TGTGCCAGCGGCAGGACAGGGTATAGCAATCAGCCCCAGCATTTT	CASGRTGYSNQPQHF
TRBJ2-1	TRBD1	TRBV19	NA	TGTGCCAGTAGTCATCCAGGGGGAAGAAATGAGCAGTTCTTC	CASSHPGGRNEQFF
TRBJ1-5	NA	TRBV24-1	NA	TGTGCCACCAGTGATTCAGCCGGGACACTTTGGGACCAAAATCAGCCCCAGCATTTT	CATSDSAGTLWDQNQPQHF
TRBJ1-6	TRBD1	TRBV6-5	NA	TGTGCCAGCAGCTCTCGGACAGGAAACAATTCACCCCTCCACTTT	CASSSRTGNNSPLHF
TRBJ1-2	NA	TRBV28	NA	TGTGCCAGCAGTTTATATGGACTCATGTCGGGTTATGGCTACACCTTC	CASSLYGLMSGYGYTF